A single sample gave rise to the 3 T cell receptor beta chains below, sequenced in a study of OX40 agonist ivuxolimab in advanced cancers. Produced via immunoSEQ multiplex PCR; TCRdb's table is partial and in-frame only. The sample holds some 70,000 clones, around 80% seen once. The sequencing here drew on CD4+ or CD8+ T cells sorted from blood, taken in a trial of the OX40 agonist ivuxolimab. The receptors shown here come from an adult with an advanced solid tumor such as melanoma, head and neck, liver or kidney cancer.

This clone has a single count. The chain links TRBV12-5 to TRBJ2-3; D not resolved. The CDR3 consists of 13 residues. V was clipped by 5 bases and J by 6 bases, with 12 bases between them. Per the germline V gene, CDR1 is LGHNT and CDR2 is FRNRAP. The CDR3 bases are TGTGCTAGTGGTCCGTCCGGGTCTGATACGCAGTATTTT. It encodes CASGPSGSDTQYF. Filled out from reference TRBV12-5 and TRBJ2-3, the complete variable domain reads DARVTQTPRHKVTEMGQEVTMRCQPILGHNTVFWYRQTMMQGLELLAYFRNRAPLDDSGMPKDRFSAEMPDATLATLKIQPSEPRDSAVYFCASGPSGSDTQYFGPGTRLTVL.

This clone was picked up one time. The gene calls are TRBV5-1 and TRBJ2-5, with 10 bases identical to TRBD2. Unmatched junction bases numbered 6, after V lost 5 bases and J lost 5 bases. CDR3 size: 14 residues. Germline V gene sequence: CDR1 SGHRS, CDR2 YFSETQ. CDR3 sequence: CASREREGLETQYF. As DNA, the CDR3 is TGCGCCAGCAGGGAGCGGGAGGGCCTGGAGACCCAGTACTTC.

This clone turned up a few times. The CDR3 bases are TGCGCCAGCAGTTCAGGACTGTTTTTT. Its protein is CASSSGLFF. The chain carries TRBV10-1 and TRBJ1-4; no reliable D call. Germline CDR1 WNHNN, CDR2 SYGVQD (reference sequence). The CDR3 runs 9 residues. Trimming stripped 5 bases from V and 13 bases from J, with 5 bases between.